This T cell receptor beta chain is from a study of blood T cell repertoires in COVID-19. Trimming at V came to 5 bases and at J to 4 bases, leaving 12 bases not matched to a gene. Germline V gene data show CDR1 as SGHNT and CDR2 as YYREEE (reference sequence). CDR3 length: 16 residues. As originally analysed: Counts of nucleated cells, estimated from reference gene primer amplification, were obtained. Clones were read by immunoSEQ multiplex PCR, and TCRdb kept only the in-frame ones, dropping some. V, J and clone size derive from that table, while D and trimming were established from the DNA sequence. The table shows a few hundred thousand clones, with 65% to 90% occurring only once.

The TCR originated in a man aged 25-45 years who had recovered from COVID-19. This rearrangement joins TRBV5-4 to TRBJ1-1, with TRBD1 identical over 9 bases. Sequenced material: PBMCs or T cells enriched from blood (not recorded which). CDR3 residues: CASRQPGQGLATEAFF. The DNA for the CDR3 is TGTGCCAGCAGACAGCCGGGACAGGGACTTGCCACTGAAGCTTTCTTT.